This T cell receptor beta chain was retrieved from a study of CXCR3-negative and CXCR3-positive naive CD8 T cells. Overall study results and limits: Diversity proved comparably high across both naive subsets and much lower in memory CD8+ cells. Cryopreserved cells showed partially decreased CXCR3 expression, and most assays used fresh PBMCs.

A remark on this clonotype: No antigen is known for it.

The method, 5' RACE with UMI labels, was used to prepare the TRB cDNA libraries. Following a re-call of the 5' RACE reads, TCRdb has one entry per CDR3 protein and lacks DNA. This sample's table reports about 90,000 distinct CDR3 sequences. Germline V gives CDR1 SEHNR, CDR2 FQNEAQ (reference sequence). This CDR3 has 15 amino acids. The rearrangement uses TRBV7-9 and TRBJ2-6. Sequencing used naive CXCR3- CD8+ T cells from blood. Subset given: CD45RO-CCR7+CD27+CD95- naive CD8+ T cells lacking CXCR3 (TNR3-). The origin of this receptor is a human donor in good health. Some clones in this sample may be carry-over from other donors' samples. CDR3: CASSLELPGANVLTF.